The 32 T cell receptor beta chains listed next were all sequenced from one sample in a study of cytomegalovirus exposure and HLA in healthy donors (dated by TCRdb to about 2017). Receptor libraries were prepared by the immunoSEQ multiplex PCR assay. For the multiplex PCR, a mixture combining 60 forward primers for TCR Vbeta segments and 13 reverse primers for TCR Jbeta segments was used. TCRdb retrieved this table from immuneACCESS and kept in-frame rearrangements only. Not all clones are present; in checked studies, unresolved V genes account for under half, and no reason is known for the remainder. The sample has 120,000 to 150,000 clones on record. 1.5% to 2% of the sample comes from the top ten. The material sequenced was PBMCs. These receptors all stem from a woman aged 45 to 65 in good health and CMV-seronegative.

The chain has TRBV7-9 and TRBJ1-5; weak D call: TRBD1 (5 bases). With 4 bases removed from V and 1 base from J, the gap between germline ends came to 8 bases. CDR3 length: 14 amino acids. Germline V lookup: CDR1 SEHNR, CDR2 FQNEAQ (reference sequence). The CDR3 region has the DNA TGTGCCAGCAGCTGGGGCAGAAGCAATCAGCCCCAGCATTTT. Its translation: CASSWGRSNQPQHF.

The chain joins TRBV4-1 to TRBJ2-3; TRBD2 matches 8 bases. CDR3 size: 15 residues. Germline V gene sequence: CDR1 MGHRA, CDR2 YSYEKL. V trimming: 2 bases; J trimming: 4 bases; junction bases outside the gene matches: 5. The DNA of the CDR3 is TGCGCCAGCAGCCAACCTCGGGGACTAGCAGATACGCAGTATTTT. It specifies CASSQPRGLADTQYF.

This rearrangement joins TRBV25-1 to TRBJ1-2; 8 bases align to TRBD1. Germline CDR1 MGHDK, CDR2 SYGVNS. The CDR3 sequence is 15 residues long. The junction had 9 bases not matched to a gene; V was cut back by 4 bases and J by 5 bases. The CDR3: CASSVTGGATYGYTF. The CDR3 nucleotides read TGTGCCAGCAGTGTAACAGGGGGGGCGACTTATGGCTACACCTTC.

This chain uses TRBV19 with TRBJ1-5; D is undetermined. Germline V gene data show CDR1 as LNHDA and CDR2 as SQIVND (reference sequence). V lost 5 bases and J 9 bases, leaving 14 bases between the germline ends. The CDR3 contains 13 residues. CDR3 bases: TGTGCCAGTAGTTCCGGCGCCCAGCGGCCCCAGCATTTT. Its translation is CASSSGAQRPQHF.

V gene TRBV19 combines with J gene TRBJ2-7; weak D call: TRBD2 (5 bases). The length of the CDR3 is 13 residues. The V end was cut by 1 base, the J end by 6 bases, with 10 bases between. The V gene's germline CDR1 is LNHDA and CDR2 SQIVND (reference sequence). The CDR3 protein is CASSIVAGTEQYF. The CDR3, as DNA: TGTGCCAGTAGTATAGTGGCGGGCACCGAGCAGTACTTC. The entire variable domain, with the rest obtained from reference TRBV19 and TRBJ2-7, is as follows: DGGITQSPKYLFRKEGQNVTLSCEQNLNHDAMYWYRQDPGQGLRLIYYSQIVNDFQKGDIAEGYSVSREKKESFPLTVTSAQKNPTAFYLCASSIVAGTEQYFGPGTRLTVT.

This chain's CDR3 is CASRRTGGLSGANVLTF. Here the CDR3 DNA reads TGTGCCAGCAGGAGGACAGGGGGCCTCTCTGGGGCCAACGTCCTGACTTTC. V gene TRBV28 combines with J gene TRBJ2-6; 11 bases align to TRBD1. V was pared by 6 bases and J by 0 bases, with 4 bases of the junction left unmatched. Per the germline V gene, CDR1 is MDHEN and CDR2 is SYDVKM. This CDR3 contains 17 residues.

The chain uses TRBV5-4 and TRBJ2-7, with D unclear. Trimming shortened V by 2 bases and J by 3 bases, and 6 bases separated the two germline ends. The CDR3 loop spans 12 amino acids. The germline V gene encodes CDR1 SGHNT and CDR2 YYREEE (reference sequence). The CDR3 loop is CASSFSNYEQYF. CDR3 nucleotides: TGTGCCAGCAGCTTTTCAAACTACGAGCAGTACTTC.

The V gene is TRBV15, the J gene TRBJ2-5; no firm D call. CDR1 and CDR2 (germline): LNHNV, YYDKDF (reference sequence). Trimming stripped 4 bases from V and 2 bases from J, with 11 bases between. The CDR3 extends over 14 amino acids. DNA for the CDR3: TGTGCCACCAGCAAGCCCCAGACTCAAGAGACCCAGTACTTC. The encoded protein is CATSKPQTQETQYF. Full variable domain (missing parts from reference TRBV15 and TRBJ2-5): DAMVIQNPRYQVTQFGKPVTLSCSQTLNHNVMYWYQQKSSQAPKLLFHYYDKDFNNEADTPDNFQSRRPNTSFCFLDIRSPGLGDTAMYLCATSKPQTQETQYFGPGTRLLVL.

The V and J genes are TRBV7-8 and TRBJ2-1, with TRBD2 matching 11 bases. Trimming at V came to 3 bases and at J to 6 bases, leaving 16 bases not matched to a gene. The CDR3 sequence is 19 residues long. Germline V gene data show CDR1 as SGHVS and CDR2 as FQNEAQ. The DNA for the CDR3 is TGTGCCAGCAGCTTGGCACTAGCGGGAGCCGTAGGTAGGGTCAATGAGCAGTTCTTC. Its translation: CASSLALAGAVGRVNEQFF. The variable domain in full, completed from reference TRBV7-8 and TRBJ2-1, reads GAGVSQSPRYKVAKRGQDVALRCDPISGHVSLFWYQQALGQGPEFLTYFQNEAQLDKSGLPSDRFFAERPEGSVSTLKIQRTQQEDSAVYLCASSLALAGAVGRVNEQFFGPGTRLTVL.

The V call is TRBV28, the J call TRBJ2-7, with TRBD2 identical over 12 bases. This CDR3 is built from 14 residues. The germline gives CDR1 MDHEN, CDR2 SYDVKM. Trimming cost V 11 bases and J 2 bases; bases outside gene matches: 7. The CDR3 DNA reads as TGTGCCGCCGGGACTAGCGGGCTTACCTACGAGCAGTACTTC. This sequence encodes CAAGTSGLTYEQYF. Full variable domain (rest looked up from reference TRBV28 and TRBJ2-7): DVKVTQSSRYLVKRTGEKVFLECVQDMDHENMFWYRQDPGLGLRLIYFSYDVKMKEKGDIPEGYSVSREKKERFSLILESASTNQTSMYLCAAGTSGLTYEQYFGPGTRLTVT.

The CDR3 nucleotides are TGTGCCAGCAGCTTTATCGTCGGTCAGCCCCAGCATTTT. Translating gives CASSFIVGQPQHF. V and J are TRBV7-6 and TRBJ1-5; D not certain. V was cut by 3 bases and J by 6 bases, with 9 bases left in between. The CDR3 runs 13 residues. The germline gives CDR1 SGHVS, CDR2 FNYEAQ.

This chain links TRBV30 with TRBJ1-1; 7 bases fit TRBD1. This CDR3 contains 15 residues. V gave up 3 bases and J gave up 0 bases; unmatched junction bases: 7. Germline lookup yields CDR1 GTSNPN and CDR2 SVGIG (reference sequence). Written as DNA, the CDR3 is TGTGCCTGGAGGGGAGCACAGGGGTTGAACACTGAAGCTTTCTTT. Its translation: CAWRGAQGLNTEAFF.

J is TRBJ2-1 and V is TRBV18; 13 bases match TRBD2. J lost 4 bases, V lost 2 bases, and 5 bases had no gene match. The CDR3 extends over 17 amino acids. From germline, CDR1 is KGHSH and CDR2 LQKENI. The CDR3 bases are TGTGCCAGCTCACCAAGGACTAGCGGGGGCGCTTACAATGAGCAGTTCTTC. It is translated as CASSPRTSGGAYNEQFF. Together with reference TRBV18 and TRBJ2-1, the CDR3 gives the full variable domain: NAGVMQNPRHLVRRRGQEARLRCSPMKGHSHVYWYRQLPEEGLKFMVYLQKENIIDESGMPKERFSAEFPKEGPSILRIQQVVRGDSAAYFCASSPRTSGGAYNEQFFGPGTRLTVL.

This rearrangement joins TRBV6-6 to TRBJ1-2, with a possible D match to TRBD1 (6 bases). The CDR3 runs 14 residues. The V gene's germline CDR1 is MNHNY and CDR2 SVGAGI (reference sequence). Trimming removed 4 bases at V and 3 bases at J, with 12 bases between. The CDR3 region has the DNA TGTGCCAGCAGTTTAACAGGGAGGGACTATGGCTACACCTTC. Protein: CASSLTGRDYGYTF.

The chain has TRBV7-3 and TRBJ2-3; the match to TRBD2 covers 9 bases. The CDR3 sequence is 16 residues long. Germline values: CDR1 SGHTA, CDR2 FQGTGA. J gave up 1 base and V 5 bases, and 7 bases lay outside the gene matches. The CDR3 here is CASSLMASGGTDTQYF. The CDR3 DNA is TGTGCCAGCAGCCTAATGGCTAGCGGGGGCACAGATACGCAGTATTTT.

V and J are TRBV13 and TRBJ2-7; D not resolved. The germline gives CDR1 PRHDT, CDR2 FYEKMQ (reference sequence). CDR3 length equals 14 residues. Deletions cut 5 bases from V and 4 bases from J, with 15 bases between. This chain's CDR3 is CASSPPGPAYEQYF. As DNA, the CDR3 is TGTGCCAGCAGCCCCCCTGGGCCGGCATACGAGCAGTACTTC.

The CDR3 sequence: CASRTLGTYTGELFF. CDR3 nucleotide sequence: TGTGCCAGCAGGACCCTCGGGACTTACACCGGGGAGCTGTTTTTT. This rearrangement joins TRBV28 to TRBJ2-2, with a tentative D call TRBD2 (6 bases). Germline V gives CDR1 MDHEN, CDR2 SYDVKM. The CDR3 extends over 15 amino acids. V shed 6 bases and J shed 3 bases, with 14 bases lying between them.

The chain carries TRBV28 and TRBJ2-1, with 14 bases aligning to TRBD2. V lost 6 bases to trimming and J lost 0 bases; unmatched junction nucleotides: 4. Germline CDR1 reads MDHEN; CDR2 reads SYDVKM. This CDR3 contains 17 residues. DNA of the CDR3: TGTGCCAGCAGCCACGGACTAGCGGGGGGCTCCTACAATGAGCAGTTCTTC. Protein sequence: CASSHGLAGGSYNEQFF.

The gene calls are TRBV5-4 and TRBJ2-7, with 12 positions matching TRBD2. The J segment lost 1 base and the V segment lost 4 bases, leaving 6 bases of the junction unmatched. Germline V gene data show CDR1 as SGHNT and CDR2 as YYREEE (reference sequence). The CDR3 has 16 residues. The chain's CDR3 is CASSATSGRRSYEQYF. In DNA form, the CDR3 reads TGTGCCAGCAGCGCTACTAGCGGGAGGAGGTCCTACGAGCAGTACTTC.

This chain joins TRBV9 and TRBJ2-7; 9 nucleotides line up with TRBD2. With V trimmed by 0 bases and J by 6 bases, 7 bases remained unmatched. The CDR3 runs to 15 residues. Germline V gene data show CDR1 as SGDLS and CDR2 as YYNGEE. The CDR3 nucleotides read TGTGCCAGCAGCGTAGCTTGGCGGGAGGGCAGCGAGCAGTACTTC. Translated: CASSVAWREGSEQYF.

V gene TRBV4-1 combines with J gene TRBJ2-7; no clear D gene. The CDR3 sequence is 13 residues long. V was shortened by 1 base and J by 3 bases, with 7 bases between the two germline ends. Germline V lookup: CDR1 MGHRA, CDR2 YSYEKL. The CDR3 DNA reads as TGCGCCAGCAGCCAAGGGCCCCTCTACGAGCAGTACTTC. Its translation is CASSQGPLYEQYF.

The V call is TRBV30, the J call TRBJ2-2, with D maybe TRBD1 (6 bases). The V and J ends lost 3 bases and 3 bases respectively, with 14 bases between them. This CDR3 is 15 amino acids long. Per the germline V gene, CDR1 is GTSNPN and CDR2 is SVGIG (reference sequence). The CDR3 region is CAWSHGDRYTGELFF. CDR3 nucleotide sequence: TGTGCCTGGAGCCACGGAGACAGGTACACCGGGGAGCTGTTTTTT.

The V call is TRBV5-8, the J call TRBJ2-5; a possible D gene is TRBD2 (5 bases). The germline V gene has CDR1 SGHTS and CDR2 YDEGEE. The length of the CDR3 is 15 residues. V lost 3 bases and J lost 6, with 18 bases in between. This chain's CDR3 is CASSSRFAGPKTQYF. The CDR3 DNA reads as TGTGCCAGCAGCTCGCGTTTTGCGGGTCCCAAGACCCAGTACTTC.

The chain joins TRBV6-6 to TRBJ2-2; D might be TRBD2 (5 bases). The CDR3 consists of 16 residues. V was cut by 8 bases and J by 7 bases, with 23 bases left in between. CDR1 and CDR2 from the germline V gene are MNHNY and SVGAGI (reference sequence). CDR3 in DNA: TGTGCCAGCCGACTCGGCAGGACGGCCGAGGGCGGGGAGCTGTTTTTT. It is translated as CASRLGRTAEGGELFF.

This chain links TRBV6-5 with TRBJ2-5; the D gene is possibly TRBD2 (6 bases). The V gene lost 6 bases and the J gene lost 7 bases, with 12 bases spanning the gap. The germline gives CDR1 MNHEY, CDR2 SVGAGI. The length of the CDR3 is 12 residues. The CDR3, as DNA: TGTGCCAGCAGCCGCCTCGGGGGGACCCAGTACTTC. This encodes CASSRLGGTQYF.

This chain uses TRBV28 with TRBJ1-6; D may be TRBD1 (5 bases). The CDR3 contains 14 residues. Trimming stripped 3 bases from V and 10 bases from J, with 13 bases between. CDR1 is MDHEN, CDR2 SYDVKM, per germline. The CDR3 sequence is CASSFNQGGSPLHF. DNA of the CDR3: TGTGCCAGCAGTTTTAATCAGGGAGGCTCACCCCTCCACTTT.

CDR3 sequence (DNA): TGCGCCAGCAGCCAAGATAACAGAAACTATGGCTACACCTTC. This sequence encodes CASSQDNRNYGYTF. V and J are TRBV4-3 and TRBJ1-2, with D uncertain. The germline CDR1 and CDR2 sequences are LGHNA and YSLEER. V lost 0 bases to trimming and J lost 2 bases, with 7 bases between them. The CDR3 extends over 14 amino acids.

The rearrangement uses TRBV30 and TRBJ2-4; TRBD1 is a possible D gene (6 bases). Trimming cost V 4 bases and J 0 bases, with 16 bases left between them. Germline CDR1 is GTSNPN and CDR2 is SVGIG (reference sequence). This CDR3 has 16 amino acids. The CDR3 is CAWTHGQILAKNIQYF. CDR3 in DNA: TGTGCCTGGACCCACGGACAGATACTAGCCAAAAACATTCAGTACTTC.

The CDR3 DNA follows: TGTGCCAGCAGGTTGACAGGGGCCGGGGAGCTGTTTTTT. Translating gives CASRLTGAGELFF. The rearrangement uses TRBV9 and TRBJ2-2; 8 positions match TRBD1. The CDR3 spans 13 residues. CDR1 is SGDLS and CDR2 is YYNGEE in the germline V gene. The V and J ends lost 5 bases and 6 bases, in that order; junction bases with no gene match: 3. Full variable domain (remainder filled in from reference TRBV9 and TRBJ2-2): DSGVTQTPKHLITATGQRVTLRCSPRSGDLSVYWYQQSLDQGLQFLIQYYNGEERAKGNILERFSAQQFPDLHSELNLSSLELGDSALYFCASRLTGAGELFFGEGSRLTVL.

In nucleotides, the CDR3 is TGTGCCAGCAGTTTAATGAGGGAATCACCCCTCCACTTT. Translated: CASSLMRESPLHF. The V call is TRBV27, the J call TRBJ1-6, with D unclear. The CDR3 consists of 13 residues. Trimming removed 2 bases from V and 10 bases from J, with 9 bases in between. CDR1 and CDR2 from the germline V gene are MNHEY and SMNVEV (reference sequence).

This sequence joins TRBV7-7 and TRBJ2-5; 7 positions match TRBD2. CDR3 size: 16 residues. Losses at the gene ends were 5 bases for V and 5 bases for J; bases not matched to a gene: 14. Germline V gives CDR1 SSHAT, CDR2 FNYEAQ (reference sequence). The chain's CDR3 is CASSMTSLGTWETQYF. The CDR3 DNA follows: TGTGCCAGCAGCATGACTAGCTTGGGGACCTGGGAGACCCAGTACTTC.

V gene TRBV29-1 combines with J gene TRBJ1-1; the D gene is possibly TRBD1 (5 bases). The V end was cut by 4 bases, the J end by 0 bases, with 9 bases between. Germline V gene lookup returns CDR1 SQVTM and CDR2 ANQGSEA. The CDR3 consists of 13 residues. CDR3 residues: CSVASRVNTEAFF. The CDR3, as DNA: TGCAGCGTTGCGTCCAGGGTGAACACTGAAGCTTTCTTT.